This is a list of T cell receptor beta chains from one sample in a study of beta chain features in type 1 diabetes. Profiled with immunoSEQ multiplex PCR; TCRdb holds only in-frame clones, not every one. This sample has hundreds of thousands of clones, with around an eighth found just once. Sequenced sample: naive CD4+ T cells from blood. The origin of the receptors is a woman aged 35 to 49 in good health. CDR3s include the opening cysteine and the closing phenylalanine or tryptophan.

v_call: TRBV5-1; cdr3_aa: CASQGQGANNEQFF
v_call: TRBV7-2; cdr3_aa: CASSRRDPEAFF
v_call: TRBV7-2; cdr3_aa: CASSPQVNTEAFF
v_call: TRBV1; cdr3_aa: CTSREGEQYF
v_call: TRBV12-5; cdr3_aa: CASGLGLAQGPDTQYF
v_call: TRBV4-2; cdr3_aa: CASAREGSNTEAFF
v_call: TRBV5-1; cdr3_aa: CASSLVGAIQETQYF
v_call: TRBV25-1; cdr3_aa: CASSDPGTRGYEQYF
v_call: TRBV19; cdr3_aa: CASSTPGGSYNEQFF
v_call: TRBV29-1; cdr3_aa: CSVAGGLILETQYF
v_call: TRBV7-6; cdr3_aa: CASSPTPTGLGTQYF
v_call: TRBV6-5; cdr3_aa: CASRVAGGFADTQYF
v_call: TRBV6-1; cdr3_aa: CASSVGGLSEETQYF
v_call: TRBV5-1; cdr3_aa: CASSVGQGAHQPQHF
v_call: TRBV6-5; cdr3_aa: CASTRDSGGSPLHF
v_call: TRBV19; cdr3_aa: CASSMLVNTEAFF
v_call: TRBV7-9; cdr3_aa: CASSNRVNQPQHF
v_call: TRBV5-1; cdr3_aa: CASSIRTGSNSPLHF
v_call: TRBV5-6; cdr3_aa: CASSLQLAGLVSREQFF
v_call: TRBV19; cdr3_aa: CASSLPDRVYGYTF
v_call: TRBV6-5; cdr3_aa: CASASGSGDNYGYTF
v_call: TRBV5-1; cdr3_aa: CASSSANRLGAYNEQFF
v_call: TRBV7-2; cdr3_aa: CASSLDRGSEQYF
v_call: TRBV2; cdr3_aa: CASTHQETQYF
v_call: TRBV6-5; cdr3_aa: CASKKQGWETQYF
v_call: TRBV21-1; cdr3_aa: CASPLGEASARYEQYF
v_call: TRBV7-8; cdr3_aa: CASSFREDYNSPLHF
v_call: TRBV10-3; cdr3_aa: CAISEQEPGELFF
v_call: TRBV9; cdr3_aa: CASSASRGFGAYEQYF
v_call: TRBV7-9; cdr3_aa: CASSLRQNEKLFF
v_call: TRBV7-2; cdr3_aa: CASSPPLARAQHF
v_call: TRBV2; cdr3_aa: CASTLPAAGATDTQYF